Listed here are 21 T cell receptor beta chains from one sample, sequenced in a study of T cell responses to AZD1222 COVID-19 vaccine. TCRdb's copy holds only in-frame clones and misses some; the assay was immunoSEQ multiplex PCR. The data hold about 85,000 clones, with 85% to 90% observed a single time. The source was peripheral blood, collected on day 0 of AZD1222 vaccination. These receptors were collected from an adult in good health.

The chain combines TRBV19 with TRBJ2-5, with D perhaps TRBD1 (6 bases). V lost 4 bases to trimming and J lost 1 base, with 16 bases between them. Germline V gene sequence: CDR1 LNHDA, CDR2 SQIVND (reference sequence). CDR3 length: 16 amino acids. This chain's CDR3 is CASSTPRDTSQETQYF. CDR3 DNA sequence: TGTGCCAGTAGTACACCCCGGGACACGTCCCAAGAGACCCAGTACTTC.

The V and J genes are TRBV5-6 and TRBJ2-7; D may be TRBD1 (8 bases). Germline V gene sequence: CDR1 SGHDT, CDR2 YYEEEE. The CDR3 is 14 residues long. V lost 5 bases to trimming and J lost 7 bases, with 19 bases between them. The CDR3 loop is CASSPVTGGGEQYF. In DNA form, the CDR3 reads TGTGCCAGCAGTCCCGTCACAGGGGGGGGTGAGCAGTACTTC.

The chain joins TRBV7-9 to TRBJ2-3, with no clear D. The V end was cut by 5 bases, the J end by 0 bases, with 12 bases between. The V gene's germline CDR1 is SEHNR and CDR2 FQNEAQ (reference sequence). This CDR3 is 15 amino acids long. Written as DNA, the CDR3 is TGTGCCAGCAGCCCCGGACGTGCTAGCACAGATACGCAGTATTTT. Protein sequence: CASSPGRASTDTQYF.

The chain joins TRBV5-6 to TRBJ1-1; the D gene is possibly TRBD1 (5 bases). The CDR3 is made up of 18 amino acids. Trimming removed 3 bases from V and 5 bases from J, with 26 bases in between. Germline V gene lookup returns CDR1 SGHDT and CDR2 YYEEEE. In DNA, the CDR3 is TGTGCCAGCAGCTCCGACCAAGGGACTTCCGGGAGGAGAACTGAAGCTTTCTTT. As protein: CASSSDQGTSGRRTEAFF.

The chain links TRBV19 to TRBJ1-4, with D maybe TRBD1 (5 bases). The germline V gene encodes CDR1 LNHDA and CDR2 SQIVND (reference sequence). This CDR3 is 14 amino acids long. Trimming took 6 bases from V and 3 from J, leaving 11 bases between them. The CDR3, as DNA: TGTGCCAGTAGAATGGGGACGGCTAATGAAAAACTGTTTTTT. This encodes CASRMGTANEKLFF.

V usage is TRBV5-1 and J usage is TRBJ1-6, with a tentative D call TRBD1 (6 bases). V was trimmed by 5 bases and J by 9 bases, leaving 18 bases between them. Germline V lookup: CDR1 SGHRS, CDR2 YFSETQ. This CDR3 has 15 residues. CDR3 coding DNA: TGCGCCAGCAGAAACTCACAGGGCGTAGGTTCACCCCTCCACTTT. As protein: CASRNSQGVGSPLHF.

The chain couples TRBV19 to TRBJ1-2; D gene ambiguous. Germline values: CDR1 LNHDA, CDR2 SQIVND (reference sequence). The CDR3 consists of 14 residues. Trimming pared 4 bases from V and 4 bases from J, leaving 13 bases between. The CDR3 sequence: CASSKRRIPYGYTF. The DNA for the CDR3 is TGTGCCAGTAGTAAAAGACGGATACCCTATGGCTACACCTTC.

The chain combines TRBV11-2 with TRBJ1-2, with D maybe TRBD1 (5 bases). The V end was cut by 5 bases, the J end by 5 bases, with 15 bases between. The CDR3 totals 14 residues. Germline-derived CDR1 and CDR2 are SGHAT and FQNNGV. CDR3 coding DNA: TGTGCCAGCAGCGGCGAAGGCGGGGCGTATGGCTACACCTTC. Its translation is CASSGEGGAYGYTF.

As DNA, the CDR3 is TGTGCCAGCAGTTTATCTAGTTGGGGGGGATTAAGAGGTTGGGGAACAGGGGTTGGAAACACCATATATTTT. Protein: CASSLSSWGGLRGWGTGVGNTIYF. The chain carries TRBV28 and TRBJ1-3; 7 nucleotides align to TRBD1. CDR1 MDHEN and CDR2 SYDVKM come from the germline V gene. CDR3 size: 24 residues. J gave up 3 bases and V 1 base, and 30 bases lay outside the gene matches. The entire variable domain, with the rest obtained from reference TRBV28 and TRBJ1-3, is as follows: DVKVTQSSRYLVKRTGEKVFLECVQDMDHENMFWYRQDPGLGLRLIYFSYDVKMKEKGDIPEGYSVSREKKERFSLILESASTNQTSMYLCASSLSSWGGLRGWGTGVGNTIYFGEGSWLTVV.

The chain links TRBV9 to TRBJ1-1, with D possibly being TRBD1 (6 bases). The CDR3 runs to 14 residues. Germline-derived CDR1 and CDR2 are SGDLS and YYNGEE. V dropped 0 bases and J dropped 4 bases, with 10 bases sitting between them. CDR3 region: CASSVVIGGTEAFF. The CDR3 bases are TGTGCCAGCAGCGTAGTTATAGGGGGCACTGAAGCTTTCTTT. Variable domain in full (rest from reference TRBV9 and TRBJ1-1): DSGVTQTPKHLITATGQRVTLRCSPRSGDLSVYWYQQSLDQGLQFLIQYYNGEERAKGNILERFSAQQFPDLHSELNLSSLELGDSALYFCASSVVIGGTEAFFGQGTRLTVV.

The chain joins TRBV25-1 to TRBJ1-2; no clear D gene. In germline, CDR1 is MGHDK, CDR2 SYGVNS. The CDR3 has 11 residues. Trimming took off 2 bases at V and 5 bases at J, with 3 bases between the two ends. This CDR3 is CASSEQYGYTF. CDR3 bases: TGTGCCAGCAGTGAACAGTATGGCTACACCTTC.

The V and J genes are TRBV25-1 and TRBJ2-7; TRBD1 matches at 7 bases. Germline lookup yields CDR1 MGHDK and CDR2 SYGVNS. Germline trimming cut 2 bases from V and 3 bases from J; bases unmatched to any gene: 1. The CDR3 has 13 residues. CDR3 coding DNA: TGTGCCAGCAGTGAACGACAGGGCTACGAGCAGTACTTC. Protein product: CASSERQGYEQYF.

The CDR3 bases are TGTGCCAGCAGTTCTTGGGACATCTCGGATGGGGACTATGGCTACACCTTC. Its translation is CASSSWDISDGDYGYTF. V is TRBV6-2 or TRBV6-3 and J is TRBJ1-2, with D perhaps TRBD1 (6 bases). This CDR3 has 17 amino acids. Germline V gene sequence: CDR1 MNHEY, CDR2 SVGEGT. Trimming left V 4 bases short and J 3 bases short, with 21 bases between.

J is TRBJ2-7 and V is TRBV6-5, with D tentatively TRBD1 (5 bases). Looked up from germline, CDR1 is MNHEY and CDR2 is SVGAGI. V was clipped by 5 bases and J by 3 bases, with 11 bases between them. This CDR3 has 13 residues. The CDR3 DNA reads TGTGCCAGCAGTCGTTCGCAGGGCTACGAGCAGTACTTC. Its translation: CASSRSQGYEQYF.

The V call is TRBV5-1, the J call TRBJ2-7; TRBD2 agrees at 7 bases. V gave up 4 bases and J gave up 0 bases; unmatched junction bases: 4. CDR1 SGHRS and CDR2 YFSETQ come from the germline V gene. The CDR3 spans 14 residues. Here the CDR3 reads CASSQSGASYEQYF. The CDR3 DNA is TGCGCCAGCAGCCAAAGCGGGGCCTCCTACGAGCAGTACTTC.

Here the CDR3 reads CASSPQDRGSNQPQHF. In DNA form, the CDR3 reads TGTGCCAGCTCACCACAGGACAGGGGTAGCAATCAGCCCCAGCATTTT. This rearrangement joins TRBV18 to TRBJ1-5, with TRBD1 matching over 9 bases. This CDR3 contains 16 residues. Germline CDR1 KGHSH, CDR2 LQKENI. V shed 1 base and J 0 bases; nucleotides not matched to a gene: 1.

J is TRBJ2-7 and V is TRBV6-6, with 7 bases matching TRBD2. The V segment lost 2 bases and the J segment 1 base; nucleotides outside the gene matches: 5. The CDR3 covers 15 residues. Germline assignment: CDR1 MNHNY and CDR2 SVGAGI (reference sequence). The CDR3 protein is CASSYEGGNSYEQYF. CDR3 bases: TGTGCCAGCAGTTACGAGGGAGGGAATTCCTACGAGCAGTACTTC.

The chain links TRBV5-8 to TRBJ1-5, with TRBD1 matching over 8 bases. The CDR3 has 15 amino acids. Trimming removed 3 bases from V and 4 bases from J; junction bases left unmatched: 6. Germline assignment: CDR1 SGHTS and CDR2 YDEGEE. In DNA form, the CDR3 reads TGTGCCAGCAGCTGGGGGACAGGAAGAAATCAGCCCCAGCATTTT. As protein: CASSWGTGRNQPQHF.

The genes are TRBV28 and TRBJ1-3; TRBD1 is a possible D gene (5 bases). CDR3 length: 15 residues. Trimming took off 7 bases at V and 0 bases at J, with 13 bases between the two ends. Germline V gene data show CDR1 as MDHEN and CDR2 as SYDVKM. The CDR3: CASIPGRYSGNTIYF. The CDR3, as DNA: TGTGCCAGCATTCCGGGACGGTACTCTGGAAACACCATATATTTT. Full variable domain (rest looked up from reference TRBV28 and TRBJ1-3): DVKVTQSSRYLVKRTGEKVFLECVQDMDHENMFWYRQDPGLGLRLIYFSYDVKMKEKGDIPEGYSVSREKKERFSLILESASTNQTSMYLCASIPGRYSGNTIYFGEGSWLTVV.

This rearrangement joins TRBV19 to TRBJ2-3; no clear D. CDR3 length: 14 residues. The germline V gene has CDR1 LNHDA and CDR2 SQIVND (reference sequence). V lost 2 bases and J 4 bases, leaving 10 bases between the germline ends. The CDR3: CASSIIQYPDTQYF. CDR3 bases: TGTGCCAGTAGTATAATCCAGTACCCAGATACGCAGTATTTT.

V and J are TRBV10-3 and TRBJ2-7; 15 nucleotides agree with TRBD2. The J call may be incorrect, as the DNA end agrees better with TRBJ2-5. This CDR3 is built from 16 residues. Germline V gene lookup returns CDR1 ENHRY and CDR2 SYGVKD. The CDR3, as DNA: TGTGCCATCAGTGACAGTGGGGGACTAGCGGGAGGGACCCAGTACTTC. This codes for CAISDSGGLAGGTQYF.